This TCR beta chain derives from a study of T cells after yellow fever vaccination. Notes on the study in general: The secondary T-cell response peaked on day 5, not day 15, but was weaker. Most clones from primary vaccination resurfaced after the booster (about 95% CD4, around 90% CD8).

MiXCR, applied by TCRdb to the 5' RACE reads, yields one record per CDR3 protein. This table has about 500,000 distinct CDR3 sequences, around 17% appearing once. About this clonotype itself: What it binds is not known.

The CDR3 spans 17 residues. Germline V gives CDR1 MDHEN, CDR2 SYDVKM. Trimming removed 3 bases at V and 4 bases at J, with 16 bases between. The starting material was PBMCs, obtained more than 4 days after the first yellow fever vaccination. This chain connects TRBV28 to TRBJ1-6; D not certain. This sequence was found in a man aged 18-30 years who received the YFV17D yellow fever vaccine. DNA of the CDR3: TGTGCCAGCAGTTTTTTTGCCGCGGGCCCGTATAATTCACCCCTCCACTTT. This codes for CASSFFAAGPYNSPLHF. Full variable domain (rest looked up from reference TRBV28 and TRBJ1-6): DVKVTQSSRYLVKRTGEKVFLECVQDMDHENMFWYRQDPGLGLRLIYFSYDVKMKEKGDIPEGYSVSREKKERFSLILESASTNQTSMYLCASSFFAAGPYNSPLHFGNGTRLTVT.